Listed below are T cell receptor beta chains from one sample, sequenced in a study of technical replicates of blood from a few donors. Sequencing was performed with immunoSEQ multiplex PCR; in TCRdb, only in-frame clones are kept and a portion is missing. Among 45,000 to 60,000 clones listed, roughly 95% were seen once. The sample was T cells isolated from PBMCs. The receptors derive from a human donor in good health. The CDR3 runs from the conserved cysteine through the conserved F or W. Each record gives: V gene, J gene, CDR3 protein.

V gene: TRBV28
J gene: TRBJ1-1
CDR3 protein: CASSLLAGKNTEAFF

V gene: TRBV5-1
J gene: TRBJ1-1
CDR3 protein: CASSLEEGRSEAFF

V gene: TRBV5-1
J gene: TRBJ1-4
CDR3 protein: CASSLGDEKLFF

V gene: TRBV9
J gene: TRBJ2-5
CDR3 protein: CASSVGLAVTETQYF

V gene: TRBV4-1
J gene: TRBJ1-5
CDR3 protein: CASSLTDTWRPQHF

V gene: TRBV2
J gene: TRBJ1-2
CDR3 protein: CASSDGFSAWYGYTF

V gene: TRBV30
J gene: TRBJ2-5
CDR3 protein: CAWRELGGDVETQYF

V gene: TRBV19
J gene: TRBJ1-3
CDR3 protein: CASSIEALSGNTIYF

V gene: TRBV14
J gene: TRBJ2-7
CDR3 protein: CASTPGTWEQYF

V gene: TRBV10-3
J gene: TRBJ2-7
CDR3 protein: CAIRPRELGRNEQYF

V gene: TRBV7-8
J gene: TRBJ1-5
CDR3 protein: CASSYLFAPQGVSNQPQHF

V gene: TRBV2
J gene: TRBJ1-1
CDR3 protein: CASSERDNLEAFF

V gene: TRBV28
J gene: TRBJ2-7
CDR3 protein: CASGRDSAYEQYF

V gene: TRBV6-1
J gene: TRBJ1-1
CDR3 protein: CASTGGETTEAFF